Listed below are T cell receptor beta chains from one sample, sequenced in a study of cytomegalovirus exposure and HLA in healthy donors. This table comes from immunoSEQ multiplex PCR, and its TCRdb copy is limited to in-frame clones, with some not included. The data show about 180,000 clones, with roughly 75% seen just once and 2% to 3% held by the top ten. Sequenced sample: PBMCs. Source of these receptors: a female donor in good health and CMV-seronegative. CDR3s include the opening cysteine and the closing phenylalanine or tryptophan. The D gene is left open where the match is weak. Expanded clones are given a class, and other clones once, few, many or no size at all.

V gene	clone size	D gene	J gene	CDR3 DNA	CDR3 protein
TRBV7-9	-	-	TRBJ1-1	TGTGCCAGCAGCATAACAACCGGGGGGAGGACTGAAGCTTTCTTT	CASSITTGGRTEAFF
TRBV7-9	-	-	TRBJ2-1	TGTGCCAGCCGACGGGGTCAGAACAATGAGCAGTTCTTC	CASRRGQNNEQFF
TRBV6-5	-	-	TRBJ1-4	TGTGCCAGCAGTTACTCGGGGGGTAATGAAAAACTGTTTTTT	CASSYSGGNEKLFF
TRBV19	-	-	TRBJ1-1	TGTGCCAGTAGGCCTACAGGGACCACTGAAGCTTTCTTT	CASRPTGTTEAFF
TRBV4-3	-	TRBD2	TRBJ2-3	TGCGCCAGCAGCCGAAGCCCTAGCGGGAGATCCACAGATACGCAGTATTTT	CASSRSPSGRSTDTQYF
TRBV9	-	TRBD1	TRBJ1-4	TGTGCCAGCAGCGGTACAGGGGCAACTAATGAAAAACTGTTTTTT	CASSGTGATNEKLFF
TRBV6-5	few	-	TRBJ1-3	TGTGCCAGCAGGGCGGGCGGTTCGACTGGAAACACCATATATTTT	CASRAGGSTGNTIYF
TRBV30	-	TRBD1	TRBJ2-2	TGTGCCTGGAGCGGGACAGGGGTCGGGGAGCTGTTTTTT	CAWSGTGVGELFF
TRBV5-1	-	TRBD2	TRBJ2-3	TGCGCCAGCAGCTTATGGACTAGCGGGAGCGATACGCAGTATTTT	CASSLWTSGSDTQYF
TRBV5-1	-	TRBD1	TRBJ2-7	TGCGCCAGCAGCGGGACAGGGGACTCCCACGAGCAGTACTTC	CASSGTGDSHEQYF
TRBV18	-	TRBD1	TRBJ1-5	TGTGCCAGCTCACCAGGAGGGGGCGGCCGGGATCAGCCCCAGCATTTT	CASSPGGGGRDQPQHF
TRBV7-3	-	-	TRBJ2-1	TGTGCCAGCAGCTTCAACTCACCTCGGGATGAGCAGTTCTTC	CASSFNSPRDEQFF
TRBV18	-	-	TRBJ1-1	TGTGCCAGCTCACCTGGGCCTTCGAACACTGAAGCTTTCTTT	CASSPGPSNTEAFF
TRBV19	-	TRBD2	TRBJ2-1	TGTGCCAGTAGTATCGATGGCGGGGGGCCCCAGTTCTTC	CASSIDGGGPQFF
TRBV6-1	-	TRBD1	TRBJ2-1	TGTGCCAGCAGTGAAAAGAGACAGGGGCCGTTCTTC	CASSEKRQGPFF
TRBV7-2	-	TRBD2	TRBJ2-7	TGTGCCAGCAGTCCTAGCGGGGGGCCCTACGAGCAGTACTTC	CASSPSGGPYEQYF
TRBV6-1	-	-	TRBJ2-3	TGTGCCAGCAGTGGGGACTCGGTGGGGCAGTATTTT	CASSGDSVGQYF
TRBV5-1	-	TRBD1	TRBJ1-2	TGCGCCAGCAGCTTGGCCCCAGGACAGGTAGTTGGCTACACCTTC	CASSLAPGQVVGYTF
TRBV4-3	medium-sized	TRBD1	TRBJ2-5	TGCGCCAGCAGCCAAACGACAGGGACAGGTGGGGAGACCCAGTACTTC	CASSQTTGTGGETQYF
TRBV4-1	-	-	TRBJ2-7	TGCGCCAGCAGCCAAGCAGGGGGCGGGAGTAGGTGGGACGAGCAGTACTTC	CASSQAGGGSRWDEQYF
TRBV5-8	few	TRBD2	TRBJ2-3	TGTGCCAGCAGCTTGTTGGGGGCTAGACTAGCGGGGGGCACAGATACGCAGTATTTT	CASSLLGARLAGGTDTQYF
TRBV25-1	-	-	TRBJ2-5	TGTGCCAGCAGTGAAGGACTCGGCGTCCAAGAGACCCAGTACTTC	CASSEGLGVQETQYF
TRBV28	once	TRBD2	TRBJ2-5	TGTGCCACCCGAGGCCCGGGAGGGTTAGAGACCCAGTACTTC	CATRGPGGLETQYF
TRBV27	-	TRBD1	TRBJ1-5	TGTGCCAGCAGTCCCTCGAGGACAGGGCTCAATCAGCCCCAGCATTTT	CASSPSRTGLNQPQHF
TRBV19	-	TRBD1	TRBJ2-7	TGTGCCAGTAGTATGGTCCCCGGACAGGGCGCAGCCTACGAGCAGTACTTC	CASSMVPGQGAAYEQYF
TRBV30	once	-	TRBJ1-2	TGTGCCTGGAGTGTAAACACCCGCTATGGCTACACCTTC	CAWSVNTRYGYTF
TRBV4-2	-	TRBD2	TRBJ2-2	TGTGCCAGCAGCCACCCTGGGGGGACTAGTCCACCCGGGGAGCTGTTTTTT	CASSHPGGTSPPGELFF
TRBV11-2	-	-	TRBJ2-5	TGTGCCAGCAGACGACAGAACCTCCAAGAGACCCAGTACTTC	CASRRQNLQETQYF
TRBV5-5	-	-	TRBJ2-5	TGTGCCAGCAGCTTGGACCCGAGCGAGACCCAGTACTTC	CASSLDPSETQYF
TRBV10-1	-	TRBD2	TRBJ2-1	TGCGCCAGCAGTGAGGGTACTAGCGGCAATGAGCAGTTCTTC	CASSEGTSGNEQFF
TRBV4-2	-	-	TRBJ2-1	TGTGCCAGCATGCCGACTAAGAACTACAATGAGCAGTTCTTC	CASMPTKNYNEQFF
TRBV13	-	TRBD2	TRBJ2-7	TGTGCCAGCAGAACTCGACTAGCGGGGGGTCCGAACGAGCAGTACTTC	CASRTRLAGGPNEQYF
TRBV2	-	TRBD1	TRBJ1-2	TGTGCCAGCAGTGAAGGCAGGGGGTTTGGGGGCTACACCTTC	CASSEGRGFGGYTF
TRBV9	-	TRBD2	TRBJ2-7	TGTGCCAGCAGCGTAGGGGTAGCGGGAGCCGAGCAGTACTTC	CASSVGVAGAEQYF
TRBV19	once	-	TRBJ1-1	TGTGCCAGTAGTTCACAGGCCGCGAACACTGAAGCTTTCTTT	CASSSQAANTEAFF
TRBV2	-	TRBD1	TRBJ2-5	TGTGCCAGCAGCCTCGGACAGGGGGGAGGAAAGACCCAGTACTTC	CASSLGQGGGKTQYF
TRBV4-3	-	-	TRBJ2-5	TGCGCCAGCAGCCAAGATCCCGGGGAGACCCAGTACTTC	CASSQDPGETQYF
TRBV15	-	TRBD1	TRBJ2-5	TGTGCCACCAGAGAGACAGGGGGCCGGGGTTTGCAGTACTTC	CATRETGGRGLQYF
TRBV14	-	TRBD1	TRBJ1-2	TGTGCCAGCAGCCCGGGACAGCTCGGTGGCTACACCTTC	CASSPGQLGGYTF
TRBV29-1	-	-	TRBJ2-5	TGCAGCGTGATGCGGGAAGAGACCCAGTACTTC	CSVMREETQYF
TRBV30	-	-	TRBJ1-6	TGTGCCTGGAGTATTCCAGGGGTAGGATCACCCCTCCACTTT	CAWSIPGVGSPLHF
TRBV29-1	-	TRBD1	TRBJ1-4	TGCAGCGTTGGACAGGGGGCAACTAATGAAAAACTGTTTTTT	CSVGQGATNEKLFF
TRBV5-1	-	TRBD2	TRBJ2-1	TGCGCCAGCAGCTGGGGGGGTAACTTTGAGCAGTTCTTC	CASSWGGNFEQFF
TRBV28	few	TRBD1	TRBJ1-3	TGTGCCTCAGGAGGGACAGGAGGGGAAAGATCTGGAAACACCATATATTTT	CASGGTGGERSGNTIYF
TRBV18	few	-	TRBJ1-2	TGTGCCAGCTCACCGCAGAACTATGGCTACACCTTC	CASSPQNYGYTF
TRBV6-5	once	TRBD2	TRBJ2-2	TGTGCCAGCCGTAAGGGGGTTAGCGGGAGCGGGGAGCTGTTTTTT	CASRKGVSGSGELFF
TRBV19	-	-	TRBJ2-1	TGTGCCAGTAGTCCTGTACCCATCAGCTCCTACAATGAGCAGTTCTTC	CASSPVPISSYNEQFF
TRBV7-9	once	-	TRBJ2-1	TGTGCCAGCAGCTTATCGGGGAATGAGCAGTTCTTC	CASSLSGNEQFF
TRBV6-5	once	TRBD1	TRBJ1-5	TGTGCCAGCAGGCCCGACAGGGTAGGCCAGCCCCAGCATTTT	CASRPDRVGQPQHF
TRBV6-5	-	-	TRBJ2-5	TGTGCCAGTACCTTTTCCGGGACTTCCCAAGAGACCCAGTACTTC	CASTFSGTSQETQYF
TRBV11-2	-	-	TRBJ1-2	TGTGCCAGCAGCTTAGACAGGTCTTTCTATGGCTACACCTTC	CASSLDRSFYGYTF